What follows are 5 T cell receptor beta chains derived from one specimen sequenced in a study of CD8 T cells in Susac syndrome. An amount of RNA that ranged from roughly 0.5 to 1 ug was reverse transcribed with random hexamers. TCRdb reprocessed the immunoSEQ multiplex PCR reads via MiXCR and lists one record per CDR3 protein. The table has about 160,000 distinct CDR3 sequences, 85% to 95% seen once; the top ten hold 0.13%. Material: CD4+ T cells from PBMCs. These receptors were taken from a human donor in good health.

The V gene is TRBV7-9, the J gene TRBJ1-4; 9 nucleotides line up with TRBD1. Germline CDR1 is SEHNR and CDR2 is FQNEAQ (reference sequence). Trimming cost V 7 bases and J 2 bases; bases outside gene matches: 5. The CDR3 sequence is 15 residues long. CDR3 protein: CASTMGQGTNEKLFF. CDR3 nucleotides: TGTGCCAGCACCATGGGACAGGGCACTAATGAAAAACTGTTTTTT.

This chain connects TRBV3-1 to TRBJ1-4, with D possibly matching TRBD1 (5 bases). The CDR3 extends over 15 amino acids. Trimming took 4 bases from V and 5 from J, leaving 14 bases between them. Germline CDR1 LGHDT, CDR2 YNNKEL (reference sequence). Here the CDR3 reads CASSLRGSINEKLFF. The CDR3 DNA reads as TGTGCCAGCAGCCTCCGGGGCAGCATAAATGAAAAACTGTTTTTT.

This sequence joins TRBV18 and TRBJ1-2; D is unresolved. V dropped 0 bases and J dropped 8 bases, with 4 bases sitting between them. Germline V CDR1 and CDR2: KGHSH, LQKENI. The CDR3 extends over 11 amino acids. The CDR3 DNA is TGTGCCAGCTCACCACCAGGAGGCTACACCTTC. This codes for CASSPPGGYTF.

A few counts support this clonotype. The chain couples TRBV20-1 to TRBJ2-2; possible D gene TRBD2, 7 bases. The CDR3 has 15 residues. CDR1 is DFQATT, CDR2 SNEGSKA, per germline (reference sequence). V lost 5 bases and J 2 bases, leaving 15 bases between the germline ends. This chain's CDR3 is CSAPGGGANTGELFF. As DNA, the CDR3 is TGCAGTGCTCCCGGCGGGGGCGCAAACACCGGGGAGCTGTTTTTT.

The genes are TRBV15 and TRBJ1-2; D gene ambiguous. Germline V gene lookup returns CDR1 LNHNV and CDR2 YYDKDF (reference sequence). CDR3 length: 13 amino acids. V lost 0 bases, J lost 11 bases, and 13 bases lay in between. CDR3 loop: CATSRDMGIGYTF. In nucleotides, the CDR3 is TGTGCCACCAGCAGAGATATGGGAATTGGGTACACCTTC.